These 10 T cell receptor beta chains originate from one sample sequenced in a study of identical twins. TCRdb called the 5' RACE reads again in MiXCR, with one record for every CDR3 protein. The table lists about 690,000 distinct CDR3 sequences, around 6% of them singletons. Sequencing input: naive T cells sorted from blood. The origin of the receptors is a young man in good health.

This clonotype was seen repeatedly, ten times or more. The chain carries TRBV5-1 and TRBJ2-1; the match to TRBD1 covers 10 bases. Germline V CDR1 and CDR2: SGHRS, YFSETQ. After removal of 0 bases from V and 3 bases from J, the junction contained 9 bases not matched to a gene. The CDR3 length is 18 residues. In DNA form, the CDR3 reads TGCGCCAGCAGCTTGGAACCTCCTTGGACAGGGGGCTACAATGAGCAGTTCTTC. This codes for CASSLEPPWTGGYNEQFF.

Many counts were recorded for this clonotype. J is TRBJ2-7 and V is TRBV7-2; D may match TRBD1 or TRBD2 (5 bases each). There are 14 residues in the CDR3. Trimming removed 6 bases at V and 5 bases at J, with 17 bases between. Germline V gene sequence: CDR1 SGHTA, CDR2 FQGNSA. This chain's CDR3 is CASRDRDGRDEQYF. CDR3 nucleotide sequence: TGTGCCAGCAGAGACCGGGACGGACGCGACGAGCAGTACTTC.

V usage is TRBV18 and J usage is TRBJ1-2; tentative D call: TRBD1 (5 bases). This CDR3 has 13 residues. Germline CDR1 and CDR2: KGHSH and LQKENI. The ends were cut back, 6 bases at V and 4 bases at J, with 12 bases in the middle. CDR3 sequence reads: CASSPEGTYGYTF. The CDR3 bases are TGTGCCAGCTCCCCCGAGGGGACCTATGGCTACACCTTC. The full variable domain, its missing parts supplied by reference TRBV18 and TRBJ1-2, is NAGVMQNPRHLVRRRGQEARLRCSPMKGHSHVYWYRQLPEEGLKFMVYLQKENIIDESGMPKERFSAEFPKEGPSILRIQQVVRGDSAAYFCASSPEGTYGYTFGSGTRLTVV.

This clonotype has a count of ten or more. V usage is TRBV12-3 or TRBV12-4 and J usage is TRBJ1-5, with 9 nucleotides matching TRBD1. The V segment lost 6 bases and the J segment 8 bases; nucleotides outside the gene matches: 11. CDR3 length equals 15 residues. CDR3 protein: CASSPSGTGYKPQHF. The CDR3 region has the DNA TGTGCCAGCAGCCCCTCCGGGACAGGGTATAAGCCCCAGCATTTT.

This clonotype was seen a handful of times. The chain recombines TRBV7-9 with TRBJ2-7; 9 bases line up with TRBD1. Trimming took 5 bases from V and 5 from J; bases not matched to a gene: 7. The CDR3 covers 14 residues. Germline loops: CDR1 SEHNR, CDR2 FQNEAQ (reference sequence). The chain's CDR3 is CASSPRTGENEQYF. CDR3 nucleotides: TGTGCCAGCAGCCCCAGGACAGGGGAAAACGAGCAGTACTTC.

This clonotype was picked up a small number of times. V and J are TRBV7-2 and TRBJ2-3, with 15 bases that match TRBD2. Trimming cost V 5 bases and J 8 bases; bases outside gene matches: 8. CDR1 is SGHTA, CDR2 FQGNSA, per germline. This CDR3 has 16 residues. The CDR3 loop reads CASSPRGLAGGGTQYF. The CDR3, as DNA: TGTGCCAGCAGCCCCCGGGGACTAGCGGGAGGAGGTACGCAGTATTTT.

This clonotype was picked up many times. V is TRBV5-1 and J is TRBJ2-3, with 10 bases aligning to TRBD2. This CDR3 is built from 16 residues. The ends lost 4 bases at V and 3 bases at J; junction bases unmatched: 8. Germline loops: CDR1 SGHRS, CDR2 YFSETQ. The CDR3 sequence is CASSAPLAGGTDTQYF. In DNA, the CDR3 is TGCGCCAGCAGCGCTCCCTTAGCGGGAGGAACAGATACGCAGTATTTT.

The genes are TRBV5-5 and TRBJ2-7; 10 positions match TRBD2. CDR3 length: 15 residues. The germline V gene has CDR1 SGHKS and CDR2 YYEKEE (reference sequence). The V and J ends lost 4 bases and 6 bases, in that order; junction bases with no gene match: 10. The CDR3 spells CASSPILAGVTEQYF. For the CDR3, the DNA is TGTGCCAGCAGCCCGATTCTAGCGGGAGTTACCGAGCAGTACTTC.

The chain employs TRBV5-1 and TRBJ2-3; D possibly corresponds to TRBD1 (6 bases). V was trimmed by 0 bases and J by 10 bases, leaving 21 bases between them. Germline V gene lookup returns CDR1 SGHRS and CDR2 YFSETQ. The length of the CDR3 is 16 residues. The CDR3 is CASSLEPGTHAQAQYF. CDR3 nucleotide sequence: TGCGCCAGCAGCTTGGAGCCCGGGACACACGCTCAAGCGCAGTATTTT.

The sample holds many counts of this clonotype. The chain recombines TRBV6-1 with TRBJ2-2, with TRBD2 identical over 9 bases. The CDR3 runs to 16 residues. Germline CDR1 is MNHNS and CDR2 is SASEGT. V lost 5 bases, J lost 3 bases, and 7 bases stayed unmatched. In DNA, the CDR3 is TGTGCCAGCAGTCCCCTGGTAGCGGGAGACACCGGGGAGCTGTTTTTT. The encoded protein is CASSPLVAGDTGELFF.